This section outlines one T cell receptor beta chain sequence together with its context. The data stem from a study of blood T cell repertoires in COVID-19. About the study: Sites across the United States, Italy and Spain contributed samples from acute and convalescent COVID-19. The cDNA or gDNA used as material had been derived from T cells, B-cell-depleted T cells, or PBMCs.

Germline values: CDR1 SGHAT, CDR2 FQNNGV. V was trimmed by 6 bases and J by 4 bases, leaving 19 bases between them. This CDR3 contains 16 residues. Clones were read by immunoSEQ multiplex PCR, and TCRdb kept only the in-frame ones, dropping some. The table shows roughly 330,000 clones, with roughly 89% occurring only once. Seattle's enrolled individuals joined amid active infection and were then monitored longitudinally. The chain is built from TRBV11-2 and TRBJ2-1; D perhaps matches TRBD1 (6 bases). The sample taken for sequencing was peripheral blood. This TCR derives from a man aged 25-45 years with COVID-19, enrolled during active disease. CDR3 residues: CASSSLPGAVYNEQFF. The CDR3 bases are TGTGCCAGCAGTTCCCTCCCAGGGGCGGTGTACAATGAGCAGTTCTTC.